This T cell receptor beta chain was recorded in a study of draining lymph node invasion in breast cancer (dated by TCRdb to 2018 to 2021). Describing the broader study: Metastasis in lymph nodes was diagnosed using histology and cytokeratin immunohistochemistry and was confirmed with EpCAM/CD45 flow cytometry. Across breast cancer tissues, a separate targeted assay used bulk TCR-beta CDR3 sequencing to compare sorted memory regulatory T cells with memory conventional CD4 T cells. From each patient, matched non-invaded and tumor-invaded tumor-draining lymph nodes and the primary tumor were collected, and both Treg and Tconv subsets were profiled. The separate targeted TCR sequencing included lymph nodes from five patients, and primary tumors were also sequenced for three of those five patients. Results the study describes overall, beyond this receptor: Tracking the tumor top-100 clones was possible in just a couple of patients. Per tissue, roughly 12-25% of Treg TCRs were found to be shared with Tconvs, and this sharing was interpreted as suggesting peripheral Treg induction. According to the targeted TCR-seq data, Tregs appeared to be more clonally expanded than Tconvs in every tissue, and both subsets had lower diversity in tumor than in lymph nodes. TCRs shared between Treg and Tconv subsets were regarded as suggestive, but not proof, of a common clonal origin. Whether Treg conversion occurred in a given organ or whether converted Tregs recirculated between nodes and tumor could not be resolved from the data. Detection of some of the top 100 tumor clones in both invaded and non-invaded nodes suggests recirculation between tumor and draining nodes.

CD4+ CD45RA- CD25- cells were sorted as memory conventional CD4 T cells. Tumor-draining lymph nodes were classified as non-invaded or invaded according to the absence or presence of metastatic tumor cells. Before staining and sorting, a Miltenyi Pan T Cell isolation kit was used to pre-enrich the T cells. Immunohistochemistry for estrogen receptor, progesterone receptor, HER2 and Ki-67 was used to characterize the primary tumors. Within a few hours after surgery, fresh surgical tissue was processed by cutting the tissue into small fragments. The tissue fragments were digested enzymatically for roughly 20 minutes with Liberase TL plus DNase and were then passed through a 40-micrometer strainer. After DAPI live/dead staining, sorting was performed on a BD FACS Aria II with about 97-99% purity. Sorted cells were lysed in TCL buffer and RNA was purified with a Norgen Single Cell RNA purification kit including DNase treatment.

Including cysteine and phenylalanine, the CDR3 has 14 amino acids. Only the CDR3 region is kept as DNA, spanning 42 bases read in frame from base 1. Deletion took 1 base off V and 6 bases off J, with a span of 10 bases between the germline ends. In the germline V gene, CDR1 corresponds to SNHLY and CDR2 to FYNNEI. Remarks on this clonotype: It lacks a known antigen. Per-base qualities were not stored, and no clone one base away is much larger.

The library was generated by bulk RNA-seq. Sequencing took place on an Illumina HiSeq 2500. The authors processed their data as follows. For the separate targeted TCR-seq dataset, MiXCR version 2.1.5 with default parameters extracted and quantified CDR3 sequences from raw reads. TCR-beta clones in the separate targeted TCR-seq dataset were defined according to the combination of V gene, J gene and CDR3 sequence. In the separate targeted TCR-seq dataset, clones with fewer than three counts were removed, then only the 90% most strongly expressed clones per sample were retained. In the separate targeted TCR-seq dataset, Treg-Tconv overlap was calculated per tissue as the number of shared clones divided by the total number of Treg clones, multiplied by 100. The public reads were reprocessed in TCRdb via fastp at Q25 and MiXCR, keeping in-frame beta chains. Each record represents a unique CDR3 protein, reported with the most common genes and DNA among its rows. TCRdb's processing, not the study's, gives the V and J calls here. In all, the sample holds 3,000 or so distinct CDR3 sequences, and 65% to 80% of those were seen once. Jointly, the top ten make up around a tenth of the sample.

What was sequenced was sorted memory CD4+ effector T cells from a lymph node. The intended sense of this specimen's cell subset or site label: CD45RA-negative sorted CD4+ T cells (memory Tconv or effector/memory Treg). The chain was built from TRBV2 and TRBJ1-5, and possibly TRBD1, on 6 matching bases. The sequence came from a female donor with luminal breast cancer. The DNA sequence is TGTGCCAGCAGTGAAGTACAGGGAGGTCAGCCCCAGCATTTT. It translates as CASSEVQGGQPQHF.